This T cell receptor (beta chain) originates from a study of Graves' ophthalmopathy and Graves' hyperthyroidism. The authors diagnosed from clinical symptoms, serum thyroxine, TRAb, thyroid ultrasound and orbital computed tomography. Whole-study findings and limits: Predictions made by the model for ophthalmopathy progression reached 70.59% sensitivity and roughly 79% specificity. Blood samples also showed most expanded thyroid clonotypes exceeding 0.001 frequency. A model of 13 signatures distinguished ophthalmopathy from stable hyperthyroidism at approximately 88% sensitivity and approximately 81% specificity.

As for this clonotype: Its target is unknown.

CDR1 and CDR2 (germline): LNHNV, YYDKDF (reference sequence). Deletions cut 8 bases from V and 5 bases from J, with 18 bases between. The CDR3 is 14 amino acids. Amplification targeted the TCR beta CDR3 regions, with RNA transcripts as the source material. Second-round multiplex PCR came after first-round RT-PCR with HTBI primers. MiXCR, run by TCRdb on the multiplex PCR reads, gives a single entry per CDR3 protein. The data hold 600,000 to 700,000 distinct CDR3 sequences, with about 38% observed a single time. The specimen was peripheral blood. J is TRBJ2-5 and V is TRBV15; D might be TRBD1 (5 bases). The origin of this receptor is an adult man with Graves' ophthalmopathy. Here the CDR3 reads CATCASAGRETQYF. Here the CDR3 DNA reads TGTGCCACCTGCGCCAGTGCAGGGCGGGAGACCCAGTACTTC.